Listed here is a single T cell receptor (beta chain). This sample is drawn from a study of blood T cell repertoires in COVID-19. Across the whole study: Acute and convalescent COVID-19 specimens originated in the United States, Italy and Spain.

In the authors' workflow: Estimates of nucleated cell counts were drawn from the amplification of reference gene primers. Some clones are missing from TCRdb's copy, which holds only in-frame ones; the method was immunoSEQ multiplex PCR. D and trimming come from the DNA, and the V and J calls and clone size come from that table. There are hundreds of thousands of clones in the sample; 80% to 90% occur only once, and more than 2% lies in the top ten. Germline-derived CDR1 and CDR2 are SGHAT and FQNNGV. The CDR3 spans 14 residues. Trimming took off 1 base at V and 7 bases at J, with 10 bases between the two ends. Participants had their cohort set by participant-reported clinical history. In Cohort 3, a recovered donor had either two negative PCRs, clearance, or symptom resolution.

Sequencing input: PBMCs or T cells enriched from blood (not recorded which). V gene TRBV11-2 combines with J gene TRBJ1-4, with D possibly TRBD1 on 5 matching bases. The clonotype was recovered from a man aged 25-40 years who had recovered from COVID-19. In nucleotides, the CDR3 is TGTGCCAGCAGCTTAGCGACGGGGGGTGAAAAACTGTTTTTT. As protein: CASSLATGGEKLFF.